Following are 17 T cell receptor beta chains from one sample sequenced in a study of T cell clones after liver transplantation (dated by TCRdb to the late 2010s). The method behind the library was the immunoSEQ multiplex PCR assay. Imported from immuneACCESS, the table was reduced by TCRdb to in-frame sequences with V and J called. These copies leave out some clones; in studies compared against another copy, an unresolved V gene accounts for under half, and the cause of the remainder is not known. This sample lists some 120,000 clones; around nine tenths were detected once. The ten largest clones add up to 0.75% to 0.85% of the sample. The starting material was CD4+ T cells from blood, obtained 12 months after liver transplant. The receptors were sampled from a human patient who received a liver transplant. Following a transplant, a fraction of the T cells may be traceable to the graft donor.

The CDR3 region has the DNA TGCAGCGGGACAGTGTCCCGCGAGCAGTACTTC. As protein: CSGTVSREQYF. The V call is TRBV29-1, the J call TRBJ2-7; maybe TRBD1 (6 bases). The CDR3 runs to 11 residues. The germline gives CDR1 SQVTM, CDR2 ANQGSEA. The V gene lost 7 bases and the J gene lost 6 bases, with 13 bases spanning the gap.

The CDR3 coding sequence is TGTGCCAGCAGCTCCCCCGGGACAGTAACCGGGGAGCTGTTTTTT. It translates to CASSSPGTVTGELFF. The chain has TRBV5-4 and TRBJ2-2; the match to TRBD1 covers 7 bases. CDR3 length: 15 residues. Germline V lookup: CDR1 SGHNT, CDR2 YYREEE (reference sequence). V dropped 3 bases and J dropped 5; count of bases not matched to a gene: 7.

The chain employs TRBV21-1 and TRBJ2-5. TRBV21-1 is given as a pseudogene. This CDR3 has 17 residues. CDR3 region: CASSPFGRTPYQETQYF. CDR3 DNA sequence: TGTGCCAGCAGCCCCTTCGGCAGAACCCCGTACCAAGAGACCCAGTACTTC.

This chain uses TRBV6-5 with TRBJ1-3, with 7 nucleotides matching TRBD1. This CDR3 spans 15 amino acids. The trim removed 6 bases at V and 0 bases at J, leaving 5 bases unmatched. Per germline, CDR1 MNHEY and CDR2 SVGAGI. The CDR3 loop is CASSLGQPSGNTIYF. DNA for the CDR3: TGTGCCAGCAGCCTGGGACAGCCCTCTGGAAACACCATATATTTT.

The gene calls are TRBV28 and TRBJ2-7; D gene ambiguous. From germline, CDR1 is MDHEN and CDR2 SYDVKM. The CDR3 is 11 residues long. The V gene lost 5 bases and the J gene lost 2 bases, with 4 bases spanning the gap. Here the CDR3 reads CASSRAYEQYF. For the CDR3, the DNA is TGTGCCAGCAGTCGAGCCTACGAGCAGTACTTC.

This chain joins TRBV28 and TRBJ1-2; D might be TRBD1 (6 bases). This CDR3 has 12 amino acids. V was pared by 6 bases and J by 7 bases, with 12 bases between. CDR1 MDHEN and CDR2 SYDVKM come from the germline V gene. CDR3 protein: CASRPQGFGYTF. In DNA, the CDR3 is TGTGCCAGCAGACCACAGGGCTTTGGCTACACCTTC.

This clone appeared a single time. The chain combines TRBV29-1 with TRBJ2-7, with a weak D call TRBD1 (5 bases). In germline, CDR1 is SQVTM, CDR2 ANQGSEA. This CDR3 has 13 amino acids. The V end lost 6 bases, the J end lost 3 bases, and 15 bases lay between the germline ends. DNA for the CDR3: TGCAGCGTCAAAACTACAGGTATCTACGAGCAGTACTTC. Protein product: CSVKTTGIYEQYF.

This clone is a singleton in its sample. The rearrangement links TRBV28 to TRBJ1-4; no firm D call. The CDR3 extends over 13 amino acids. V dropped 1 base and J dropped 6 bases, with 6 bases sitting between them. Looked up from germline, CDR1 is MDHEN and CDR2 is SYDVKM. Here the CDR3 DNA reads TGTGCCAGCAGTTTATTTTCGGATGAAAAACTGTTTTTT. Translating gives CASSLFSDEKLFF.

V gene TRBV28 combines with J gene TRBJ1-5; D is unclear. The CDR3 covers 12 residues. Trimming left V 3 bases short and J 7 bases short, with 7 bases between. CDR1 is MDHEN and CDR2 is SYDVKM in the germline V gene. The CDR3 coding sequence is TGTGCCAGCAGTTTGGTGGGACAGCCCCAGCATTTT. This codes for CASSLVGQPQHF.

This clone turned up a few times. CDR3 nucleotide sequence: TGTGCCAGCAGCACGACAGGGAGGACTGAAGCTTTCTTT. Encoded protein: CASSTTGRTEAFF. This chain uses TRBV7-2 with TRBJ1-1; 7 nucleotides align to TRBD1. CDR1 is SGHTA and CDR2 is FQGNSA in the germline V gene. This CDR3 is built from 13 residues. Trimming took 5 bases from V and 5 from J; bases not matched to a gene: 5.

This chain uses TRBV27 with TRBJ2-7; 9 bases match TRBD2. Germline V lookup: CDR1 MNHEY, CDR2 SMNVEV (reference sequence). The trim removed 4 bases at V and 5 bases at J, leaving 9 bases unmatched. This CDR3 comprises 15 residues. The CDR3 DNA sequence: TGTGCCAGCAGTTCCATAGCGGGAGTAGCTCACGAGCAGTACTTC. It specifies CASSSIAGVAHEQYF.

The chain combines TRBV15 with TRBJ2-5; perhaps TRBD2 as D (5 bases). CDR1 is LNHNV, CDR2 YYDKDF, per germline (reference sequence). The CDR3 is 14 residues long. V lost 4 bases and J lost 3, with 12 bases in between. CDR3 region: CATSTPTTKETQYF. CDR3 nucleotides: TGTGCCACCAGCACACCGACTACCAAAGAGACCCAGTACTTC. The full variable domain, in which reference TRBV15 and TRBJ2-5 provide the parts outside the CDR3, is DAMVIQNPRYQVTQFGKPVTLSCSQTLNHNVMYWYQQKSSQAPKLLFHYYDKDFNNEADTPDNFQSRRPNTSFCFLDIRSPGLGDTAMYLCATSTPTTKETQYFGPGTRLLVL.

The gene calls are TRBV7-2 and TRBJ2-5; D gene ambiguous. The CDR3 contains 14 residues. V was pared by 4 bases and J by 1 base, with 10 bases between. CDR1 and CDR2 (germline): SGHTA, FQGNSA. The CDR3 DNA sequence: TGTGCCAGCAGCTACTTTGGACCCCAAGAGACCCAGTACTTC. Its translation is CASSYFGPQETQYF.

The chain uses TRBV23-1 and TRBJ2-7, with D unresolved. TRBV23-1 is recorded as an ORF, its role being uncertain. The CDR3 covers 15 residues. V was cut by 4 bases and J by 0 bases, with 13 bases left in between. The CDR3 DNA sequence: TGCGCCAGCAGTCCGGGCCAGACCCACTCCTACGAGCAGTACTTC. Translating it yields CASSPGQTHSYEQYF.

The chain combines TRBV19 with TRBJ1-1; D is unresolved. Trimming removed 6 bases from V and 5 bases from J, with 7 bases in between. This CDR3 contains 11 residues. Germline V gene lookup returns CDR1 LNHDA and CDR2 SQIVND (reference sequence). The CDR3 region is CASSGWTEAFF. CDR3 in DNA: TGTGCCAGTAGCGGGTGGACTGAAGCTTTCTTT.

V usage is TRBV7-2 and J usage is TRBJ2-7; TRBD2 matches at 9 bases. V was clipped by 2 bases and J by 3 bases; unmatched bases: 2. The CDR3 covers 14 residues. CDR1 and CDR2 from the germline V gene are SGHTA and FQGNSA. DNA for the CDR3: TGTGCCAGCAGCTTACCTAGCGGGATCTACGAGCAGTACTTC. Protein: CASSLPSGIYEQYF.

The chain recombines TRBV6-1 with TRBJ2-5; either TRBD1 or TRBD2 may fit D (5 bases each). Germline CDR1 MNHNS, CDR2 SASEGT. The CDR3 totals 14 residues. Trimming took off 5 bases at V and 5 bases at J, with 15 bases between the two ends. The CDR3 DNA reads as TGTGCCAGCAGTCAGGGAGAGGGTGTGGAGACCCAGTACTTC. Its protein product is CASSQGEGVETQYF.